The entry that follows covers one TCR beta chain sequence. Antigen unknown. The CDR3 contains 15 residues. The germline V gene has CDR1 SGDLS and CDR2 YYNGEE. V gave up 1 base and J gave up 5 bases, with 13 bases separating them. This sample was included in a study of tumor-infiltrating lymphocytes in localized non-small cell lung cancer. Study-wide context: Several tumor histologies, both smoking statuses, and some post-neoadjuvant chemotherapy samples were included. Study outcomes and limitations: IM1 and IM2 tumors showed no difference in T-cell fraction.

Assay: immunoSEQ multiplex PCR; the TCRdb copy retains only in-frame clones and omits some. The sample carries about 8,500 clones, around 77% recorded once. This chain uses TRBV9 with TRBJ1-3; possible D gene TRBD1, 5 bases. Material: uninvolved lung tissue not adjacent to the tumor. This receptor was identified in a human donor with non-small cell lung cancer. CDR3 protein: CASSVQGTWRNTIYF. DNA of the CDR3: TGTGCCAGCAGCGTACAGGGAACGTGGCGAAACACCATATATTTT.